This T cell receptor (beta chain) derives from a study of blood T cells in healthy people across ages (dated by TCRdb to the mid-2010s). General notes on the study: In model experiments, template switching captured roughly one uniquely barcoded TCR beta cDNA molecule for every two T cells. Using deep sequencing normalized with unique cDNA molecular identifiers, the study measured how TCR beta repertoire diversity changes with age. Donors were grouped into four age groups: young (average roughly 16 years), middle-aged (roughly 38), aged (about 60) and long-lived (approximately 78). To avoid experimental bias, donors of different ages were distributed randomly across sequencing lanes. For two donors (one aged 18 to 30 and one aged 80 or older), the study analyzed two additional independent replicas of 1 million unique cDNA reads from the same blood draw. Results and caveats for the whole study, not just this receptor: The percentage of naive T cells measured by flow cytometry correlated strongly with observed TCR beta diversity. Since profiling was done on bulk unsorted PBMCs, naive and antigen-experienced compartments could not be conclusively compared. Estimates of total diversity based on one million sequenced T cells were regarded as lower bounds and as underestimates. Observed TCR beta diversity per million T cells fell roughly linearly with age, and a significant reduction was already apparent by age roughly 40. Because donor CMV infection status was unknown, age-related changes in expanded clonotypes were potentially confounded. The long-lived group showed more naive CD4+ T cells, fewer expanded clones and increased TCR diversity than the aged group, suggesting age selection.

Libraries were constructed by 5' RACE. Sequencing instrument: Illumina HiSeq 2500. A second PCR of about 7 to 12 cycles was run with a J-beta primer mix and a sample-barcoded 5' primer. Each TCR beta cDNA molecule received a unique molecular identifier from a template-switch 5' adaptor carrying 12 random nucleotides. At least 2.5 million CDR3-containing paired-end reads were obtained from each sample. First-strand cDNA synthesis was performed from all RNA using the Mint cDNA synthesis kit, with priming by a TRBC-specific oligonucleotide. Following uracil-DNA glycosylase treatment, a first 18-cycle PCR with universal primers M1SS and BC2_uni_R was performed on all cDNA. In the paper's pipeline: For normalization, 1 million high-quality reads were randomly selected from each sample, with every read carrying a distinct molecular identifier. Reads sharing molecular identifiers were discarded rather than binned into consensus sequences. MiTCR, run with a Q25 quality threshold and the strictest error-elimination algorithm, handled CDR3 identification, clonotype clustering and error correction. Lower-bound total TCR beta diversity was estimated with a nonparametric unseen species model using Euler transformation. TCRdb reprocessing: public reads trimmed at Q25 with fastp, clones called with MiXCR, in-frame beta chains kept. Identical CDR3 protein sequences are pooled into one entry, listed with their most common genes and DNA. In this record, the V and J calls reflect TCRdb's handling and not the investigators' own analysis. This sample holds fewer than 1.5 million distinct CDR3 sequences; roughly 45% were observed only once. Approximately 7.9% of the sample comes from the top ten.

Turning to this clonotype: Its antigen target is currently unknown. No base qualities exist here, and no much larger clone lies one base off it.

The germline V gene gives CDR1 as MDHEN and CDR2 as SYDVKM. Spanning cysteine to phenylalanine, the CDR3 consists of 15 amino acids. Of the read, only the CDR3 DNA is kept; its 45 bases are in frame from base 1. V and J lose 8 bases and 5 bases, and a span of 20 bases separates them. Donors were a few dozen systemically healthy Caucasian individuals from Russia aged 6 to 90 years. Each donor gave about 9.7 milliliters of peripheral blood, drawn into EDTA-treated Vacutainer tubes. Ficoll-Paque density-gradient centrifugation was used to isolate PBMCs, with at least 6 million per sample. Total RNA, at least 6 micrograms per sample, was extracted from PBMCs with Trizol reagent. For every donor, an aliquot of PBMCs went through flow cytometry to measure the percentages of naive CD45RAhigh/CD27high T cells.

The sequenced sample was blood. The sequence joins TRBV28 to TRBJ2-3; the D gene is perhaps TRBD1 or TRBD2, as each covers 6 bases. The source is a woman under 30 in good health. The sequence in DNA is TGTGCCAGCCAGAAAAAAGGGGGGCATGGAGATACGCAGTATTTT. It translates to CASQKKGGHGDTQYF.